These 22 T cell receptor beta chains came from one sample sequenced in a study of T cells expressing NK-cell markers. TCRdb reprocessed the 5' RACE reads and keeps a single row for each CDR3 protein, giving no DNA. The repertoire shows about 140,000 distinct CDR3 sequences; the top ten hold around 12%. The sequenced sample was blood T cells: a sorted CD56 or NKG2C T cell subset, CD4+ or CD8+ T cells, or bulk PBMC T cells (not recorded which). The receptors derive from a man younger than 35 in good health.

The gene calls are TRBV6-5 and TRBJ1-1. From germline, CDR1 is MNHEY and CDR2 SVGAGI. The CDR3 runs 16 residues. The CDR3 here is CASSTVRSGPNTEAFF.

The rearrangement joins TRBV10-3 to TRBJ1-4. This CDR3 is 16 amino acids long. The germline V gene has CDR1 ENHRY and CDR2 SYGVKD. CDR3 amino acids: CAISPFGDATNEKLFF.

V gene TRBV10-1 combines with J gene TRBJ2-1; the TRBD2 assignment by TCRdb is unverifiable without DNA. The CDR3 has 15 amino acids. CDR1 and CDR2 from the germline V gene are WNHNN and SYGVQD (reference sequence). CDR3 amino acids: CASSERSGSIHEQFF.

J is TRBJ1-4 and V is TRBV30. This CDR3 contains 14 residues. Germline values: CDR1 GTSNPN, CDR2 SVGIG (reference sequence). The CDR3 is CAWTGRITNEKLFF.

J is TRBJ2-1 and V is TRBV5-1; the TRBD2 assignment by TCRdb is unverifiable without DNA. Germline lookup yields CDR1 SGHRS and CDR2 YFSETQ. The CDR3 has 18 amino acids. This CDR3 reads CASSLAGLAGAVENEQFF.

The chain combines TRBV4-1 with TRBJ1-1. Germline V gene sequence: CDR1 MGHRA, CDR2 YSYEKL. The CDR3 extends over 16 amino acids. Here the CDR3 reads CASSQDSGGGRTEAFF.

The J gene is TRBJ2-3, the V gene TRBV9; the D gene TCRdb calls, TRBD1, cannot be checked with no DNA. Per the germline V gene, CDR1 is SGDLS and CDR2 is YYNGEE. This CDR3 has 14 amino acids. CDR3 residues: CASSVVGAGHTQYF.

V gene TRBV15 combines with J gene TRBJ2-3; there is no DNA to check the TCRdb D call of TRBD2. Germline CDR1 and CDR2: LNHNV and YYDKDF (reference sequence). The CDR3 covers 16 residues. The CDR3 sequence: CATSRGLADQWDTQYF.

V is TRBV6-2 or TRBV6-3 and J is TRBJ2-7; TCRdb names TRBD2, which stays unverified in the absence of DNA. The V gene's germline CDR1 is MNHEY and CDR2 SVGEGT. This CDR3 spans 16 amino acids. The CDR3 reads CASSYSVTSGDYEQYF.

The V and J genes are TRBV6-1 and TRBJ2-3; TCRdb names TRBD2, which stays unverified in the absence of DNA. The germline gives CDR1 MNHNS, CDR2 SASEGT. This CDR3 is built from 14 residues. This CDR3 is CASRITGEADTQYF.

The rearrangement uses TRBV12-3 or TRBV12-4 and TRBJ2-1; TCRdb gives TRBD1 as the D gene, but with no DNA this cannot be confirmed. There are 16 residues in the CDR3. CDR3: CASSFTGTELYNEQFF.

The V gene is TRBV12-3 or TRBV12-4, the J gene TRBJ2-7; TCRdb indicates TRBD2, and absent DNA this call remains unverified. The CDR3 loop spans 14 amino acids. CDR3 amino acids: CASSSPLHGYEQYF.

V is TRBV10-3 and J is TRBJ2-3; TCRdb calls TRBD2, which cannot be checked without DNA. CDR3 size: 15 residues. The germline V gene has CDR1 ENHRY and CDR2 SYGVKD. Here the CDR3 reads CAISASSGRRDTQYF.

The J gene is TRBJ1-1, the V gene TRBV12-3 or TRBV12-4; TCRdb designates TRBD1, a call that cannot be tested without DNA. The CDR3 has 15 residues. The CDR3 here is CASIQGQGLNTEAFF.

The chain recombines TRBV5-4 with TRBJ2-2; absent DNA, TCRdb's TRBD1 call cannot be checked. Germline loops: CDR1 SGHNT, CDR2 YYREEE (reference sequence). The CDR3 spans 14 residues. The CDR3 loop is CASSAPNSTGELFF.

The CDR3 spells CSVESRLAGPDTQYF. V is TRBV29-1 and J is TRBJ2-3; TCRdb picks TRBD2, but there is no DNA to check that call. The CDR3 is 15 amino acids. The germline CDR1 and CDR2 sequences are SQVTM and ANQGSEA.

The chain recombines TRBV20-1 with TRBJ2-7; TCRdb calls TRBD1, which cannot be checked without DNA. CDR1 is DFQATT, CDR2 SNEGSKA, per germline (reference sequence). CDR3 size: 15 residues. CDR3 amino acids: CSAIPIPGQAYEQYF.

The chain has TRBV19 and TRBJ1-5. This CDR3 is built from 17 residues. Germline V gives CDR1 LNHDA, CDR2 SQIVND (reference sequence). The CDR3 region is CASSPLSGFDSNQPQHF.

The V gene is TRBV24-1, the J gene TRBJ2-3; TCRdb picks TRBD1, but there is no DNA to check that call. CDR1 is KGHDR, CDR2 SFDVKD, per germline. The CDR3 is 15 residues long. The chain's CDR3 is CATSDYFRGADTQYF.

This sequence joins TRBV7-6 and TRBJ2-1; TCRdb reports TRBD2, a call that lacks DNA to check it against. CDR1 SGHVS and CDR2 FNYEAQ come from the germline V gene. CDR3 length equals 16 residues. CDR3 sequence: CASRPEPGLDYNEQFF.

The CDR3 is CASSSGPSGYEQYF. V usage is TRBV27 and J usage is TRBJ2-7; TCRdb's D gene call, TRBD1, goes unchecked for lack of DNA. The CDR3 covers 14 residues. Looked up from germline, CDR1 is MNHEY and CDR2 is SMNVEV (reference sequence).

The chain uses TRBV12-3 or TRBV12-4 and TRBJ2-3; without DNA, the TCRdb call of TRBD2 cannot be checked. This CDR3 contains 16 residues. The CDR3 loop is CASSLETSGPTDTQYF.